This T cell receptor beta chain was retrieved from a study of shared clonotypes between healthy human individuals (dated by TCRdb to 2020 to 2022). Regarding the research as a whole: The cohort comprised a couple of women and a few men aged 18 to 49 years. To estimate repertoire size and how much clonotypes are shared between individuals, the study performed deep sequencing of blood TCR repertoires from a few healthy adults. Different laboratories and diverse techniques were used to prepare libraries and sequence TCR repertoires, to increase sequencing depth and limit assay-specific biases. For each donor, three plates each were used for CD4 naive and CD4 memory, two plates were used for CD8 naive, and one plate was used for CD8 memory. Between about 0.8 and 9 billion PBMCs per donor were obtained by leukapheresis. On the study overall, not on this receptor specifically: Sharing across a few donors was observed for around 5% of naive CD4, 3.5% of naive CD8, 2.3% of memory CD4, and around 0.42% of memory CD8 clonotypes. Clonotypes shared by all four sorted-subset donors showed higher generation probabilities than non-shared clonotypes. Larger estimated clonotype richness was generally found for naive subsets than for memory subsets. Pairwise subsampling led to the expectation that sequencing depth would affect the degree of clonotype sharing among donors. The genetic and exposure-history diversity represented was limited by the small number of donors. Incomplete sequencing was indicated by rarefaction of sorted-subset datasets, despite the large sequencing depth. Sampling was restricted to blood, and TCR repertoires in tissues likely differ from the TCR repertoires found in blood.

Donors were healthy HIV-negative adults with no recently reported acute infections or vaccinations. Every donor was a Caucasian adult living in Nashville, Tennessee, USA. Magnetic negative selection was used to enrich CD4+ T cells, after which naive cells were positively selected on CD45RA and the negative fraction became the memory subset. Blood was obtained by leukapheresis, after which PBMCs were separated by Ficoll-Histopaque density gradient centrifugation and cryopreserved in liquid nitrogen vapor phase. Analytical flow cytometry was used to check the purity and quantity of each magnetically sorted T cell population. Genomic DNA was isolated from each sorted fraction and quantified by UV absorbance on a Nanodrop 2000c. This clone has only a few counts. Its specific antigen is unknown. It has no much larger one-base neighbor in the sample; base qualities were not kept. The CDR3 holds 13 amino acids from the cysteine to the phenylalanine. The only DNA kept is the CDR3, 39 bases in frame from the first base. The CDR1 and CDR2 encoded by the germline V gene are SGHAT and FQNNGV. Cut back by 5 bases and 4 bases, the V and J ends lie 9 bases apart.

Using the deep immunoSEQ assay, multiplex PCR amplified TCR CDR3 regions from genomic DNA. Extracted genomic DNA from each cell subset was spread evenly across all wells of several immunoSEQ 96-well plates, with each plate serving as a replicate. For sorted subsets, about 210 ng of genomic DNA, equivalent to around 31,000 T cell genomes, went into each replicate PCR. Purified libraries were quantified with a Qubit 3.0 fluorometer, sized on a Bioanalyzer 2100, and re-quantified with the KAPA Library Quantification kit. A separate single-read 150-cycle Illumina NextSeq 550 flow cell was used to sequence each immunoSEQ 96-well plate. Per the source publication's procedure: Because only junctional sequences without quality scores were contained in the immunoSEQ output, filtering matching that applied to full-length reads could not be performed. Sequences were annotated with PyIR, a Python wrapper for IgBLAST v1.9, and V/J genes and CDR3 were assigned using IMGT germline references. Reads were filtered out if the reads had weak V/J assignments (E-value above 1e-6), no CDR3, stop codons, out-of-frame junctions, or ambiguous translated residues. V3J clonotypes were defined by identical inferred V gene, J gene, and CDR3 amino acid sequence. Percentage overlap between repertoires was computed as shared unique clonotypes divided by the size of the smaller repertoire. RTK rarefaction, the Chao1 estimator, and Recon v2.1 estimates of unobserved clonotypes were used to assess repertoire richness. Generation probabilities were computed with OLGA for all TCRbeta clonotypes obtained by the gDNA method from a few donors. Here the immuneACCESS table is served through TCRdb, limited to in-frame sequences with V and J called. Missing clones are a known gap in these copies; in checked studies unresolved V genes cover under half, and the rest lacks a known reason. V, J and clone size are taken as reported in that table, and D and trimming were inferred from the DNA itself. In all, the sample holds roughly 2,300,000 clones, and roughly 92% of those were seen once. The ten largest clonotypes hold roughly 0.34% of the sample.

The chain couples TRBV11-2 to TRBJ1-5, with TRBD1 tentatively as D gene (6 bases match). The specimen sequenced was naive CD4+ T cells from PBMCs. The sample's cell subset or site label, decoded: CD45RA+ positively selected. This TCR was sampled from a man aged 18 to 30 in good health. Some clones in this sample may be carry-over from other donors' samples. The sequenced DNA: TGTGCCAGCAGCCCACAGGGTAATCAGCCCCAGCATTTT. The resulting protein is CASSPQGNQPQHF.